This entry lists 32 T cell receptor beta chains sequenced from one sample in a study of identical twins. TCRdb re-analysed the 5' RACE reads in MiXCR, keeping a single row per CDR3 protein. The table records approximately 210,000 distinct CDR3 sequences, around 15% of them present only once. This sample was also put to use in a study of T cells expressing NK-cell markers.

The sequencing input was CD8+ T cells sorted from blood. The receptors come from a woman in her late teens or twenties in good health.

This sequence joins TRBV10-3 and TRBJ2-3; 11 nucleotides align to TRBD2. J gave up 4 bases and V 0 bases, and 6 bases lay outside the gene matches. Per germline, CDR1 ENHRY and CDR2 SYGVKD. The CDR3 extends over 17 amino acids. DNA for the CDR3: TGTGCCATCAGTGAGTCGTTAGCGGGAGGGTTGTCAGATACGCAGTATTTT. Encoded protein: CAISESLAGGLSDTQYF.

V and J are TRBV6-5 and TRBJ1-2; D gene unclear. This CDR3 spans 15 amino acids. Trimming pared 0 bases from V and 6 bases from J, leaving 14 bases between. CDR1 is MNHEY and CDR2 is SVGAGI in the germline V gene. DNA of the CDR3: TGTGCCAGCAGTTACTCGAAGCTAGATGGGAATGGCTACACCTTC. It is translated as CASSYSKLDGNGYTF.

This clonotype has more than one count but fewer than ten. The chain carries TRBV9 and TRBJ2-3; D tentatively fits TRBD1 or TRBD2 (5 bases each). This CDR3 region has 13 residues. Deletions cut 5 bases from V and 2 bases from J, with 9 bases between. Germline-derived CDR1 and CDR2 are SGDLS and YYNGEE. The CDR3 spells CASRGVSTDTQYF. The DNA for the CDR3 is TGTGCCAGCAGGGGGGTCTCCACAGATACGCAGTATTTT.

This clonotype occurred many times. The chain uses TRBV29-1 and TRBJ2-1; D gene unclear. CDR1 is SQVTM and CDR2 is ANQGSEA in the germline V gene. The CDR3 runs to 17 residues. The V gene lost 1 base and the J gene lost 3 bases, with 19 bases spanning the gap. The CDR3 region is CSVEAGRRTAFYNEQFF. For the CDR3, the DNA is TGCAGCGTTGAAGCCGGGCGCCGCACAGCCTTCTACAATGAGCAGTTCTTC.

V gene TRBV9 combines with J gene TRBJ2-5, with a weak D call TRBD1 (5 bases). V was trimmed by 3 bases and J by 4 bases, leaving 7 bases between them. The CDR3 is 12 residues long. CDR1 SGDLS and CDR2 YYNGEE come from the germline V gene. The CDR3 DNA sequence: TGTGCCAGCAGCGCCACAGGAGAGACCCAGTACTTC. Translation: CASSATGETQYF. Drawing the rest from reference TRBV9 and TRBJ2-5, the complete variable domain is DSGVTQTPKHLITATGQRVTLRCSPRSGDLSVYWYQQSLDQGLQFLIQYYNGEERAKGNILERFSAQQFPDLHSELNLSSLELGDSALYFCASSATGETQYFGPGTRLLVL.

This clonotype occurred once. The chain links TRBV12-3 or TRBV12-4 to TRBJ2-1, with D uncertain. V lost 0 bases to trimming and J lost 7 bases, with 7 bases between them. The CDR3 is made up of 13 amino acids. The CDR3 here is CASSLAWGNEQFF. The CDR3 coding sequence is TGTGCCAGCAGTTTAGCGTGGGGTAATGAGCAGTTCTTC.

This clonotype was found a few times. This CDR3 reads CASSPPGTIKMAQYF. Written as DNA, the CDR3 is TGTGCCAGCAGCCCACCCGGGACTATCAAGATGGCCCAGTACTTC. The J gene is TRBJ2-5, the V gene TRBV7-9; 7 bases align to TRBD2. V lost 5 bases to trimming and J lost 9 bases; unmatched junction nucleotides: 15. Germline V CDR1 and CDR2: SEHNR, FQNEAQ (reference sequence). The length of the CDR3 is 15 residues.

This clonotype was recorded a few times. The chain links TRBV30 to TRBJ2-7; tentative D call: TRBD2 (5 bases). Germline-derived CDR1 and CDR2 are GTSNPN and SVGIG (reference sequence). Trimming cost V 5 bases and J 6 bases, with 14 bases left between them. There are 12 residues in the CDR3. The CDR3 DNA is TGTGCCTGGGGGCTTGGCGGGCTCGAGCAGTACTTC. Amino acids: CAWGLGGLEQYF.

This clonotype turned up a few times. The rearrangement links TRBV11-3 to TRBJ2-7, with 7 bases identical to TRBD1. J gave up 1 base and V 5 bases, and 5 bases lay outside the gene matches. Germline-derived CDR1 and CDR2 are SGHNT and YENEEA. This CDR3 comprises 14 residues. The CDR3, as DNA: TGTGCCAGCAGCGACCGACAGGGTTCCTACGAGCAGTACTTC. Its translation is CASSDRQGSYEQYF.

The rearrangement joins TRBV5-5 to TRBJ2-7; 10 bases are shared with TRBD2. J was trimmed by 7 bases and V by 1 base; bases with no gene match: 5. The V gene's germline CDR1 is SGHKS and CDR2 YYEKEE (reference sequence). The CDR3 is 14 residues long. This CDR3 reads CASSLRLAGDEQYF. The CDR3 DNA follows: TGTGCCAGCAGCTTGCGGCTAGCGGGAGATGAGCAGTACTTC. Complete variable domain (other parts from reference TRBV5-5 and TRBJ2-7): DAGVTQSPTHLIKTRGQQVTLRCSPISGHKSVSWYQQVLGQGPQFIFQYYEKEERGRGNFPDRFSARQFPNYSSELNVNALLLGDSALYLCASSLRLAGDEQYFGPGTRLTVT.

The chain recombines TRBV5-5 with TRBJ2-7, with D perhaps being TRBD1 or TRBD2 (5 bases each). This CDR3 region has 15 residues. CDR1 is SGHKS and CDR2 is YYEKEE in the germline V gene (reference sequence). Trimming shortened V by 4 bases and J by 4 bases, and 18 bases separated the two germline ends. CDR3 DNA: TGTGCCAGCAGCCTGGGTTGGGACCTGGATTACGAGCAGTACTTC. Amino acids: CASSLGWDLDYEQYF.

By frequency in the sample, this clonotype is large. The chain uses TRBV24-1 and TRBJ2-5; TRBD1 matches 10 bases. Germline lookup yields CDR1 KGHDR and CDR2 SFDVKD. There are 15 residues in the CDR3. V gave up 5 bases and J gave up 5 bases; unmatched junction bases: 7. In nucleotides, the CDR3 is TGTGCCACCAGTGCCGGGACAGGGGACCTGGAGACCCAGTACTTC. Its protein product is CATSAGTGDLETQYF.

V usage is TRBV7-3 and J usage is TRBJ2-3; possibly TRBD2 for D (6 bases). The CDR3 consists of 11 residues. V was cut by 2 bases and J by 12 bases, with 9 bases left in between. Germline V gene data show CDR1 as SGHTA and CDR2 as FQGTGA. The CDR3, as DNA: TGTGCCAGCAGCTTAGGGGACTCACAGTATTTT. Protein: CASSLGDSQYF.

The sample holds a few counts of this clonotype. V and J are TRBV6-1 and TRBJ2-6; 7 bases line up with TRBD2. CDR3 length equals 15 residues. The trim removed 8 bases at V and 0 bases at J, leaving 4 bases unmatched. Germline loops: CDR1 MNHNS, CDR2 SASEGT. Here the CDR3 DNA reads TGTGCCAGCTTAGGGAGGGACTCTGGGGCCAACGTCCTGACTTTC. This gives the protein CASLGRDSGANVLTF.

This clonotype was recorded many times. This chain joins TRBV12-3 or TRBV12-4 and TRBJ1-4; D is undetermined. CDR3 length: 15 residues. V lost 5 bases and J lost 5, with 15 bases in between. CDR3 loop: CASSVPGQGNEKLFF. CDR3 coding DNA: TGTGCCAGCAGTGTGCCGGGCCAAGGAAATGAAAAACTGTTTTTT.

This clonotype was counted only a few times. This chain connects TRBV29-1 to TRBJ2-2; unclear D gene. Trimming stripped 0 bases from V and 13 bases from J, with 21 bases between. The germline gives CDR1 SQVTM, CDR2 ANQGSEA. This CDR3 comprises 15 residues. The CDR3 reads CSVEDSYGSDLGLFF. The CDR3 coding sequence is TGCAGCGTTGAAGATAGTTATGGATCCGATTTAGGGCTGTTTTTT.

The rearrangement uses TRBV11-3 and TRBJ1-2; D not certain. Trimming removed 0 bases at V and 14 bases at J, with 10 bases between. CDR3 length equals 11 residues. Germline V gene sequence: CDR1 SGHNT, CDR2 YENEEA. The CDR3 DNA is TGTGCCAGCAGCTTAGATCCGGACGTGACCTTC. This translates into CASSLDPDVTF. Variable domain in full (rest from reference TRBV11-3 and TRBJ1-2): EAGVVQSPRYKIIEKKQPVAFWCNPISGHNTLYWYLQNLGQGPELLIRYENEEAVDDSQLPKDRFSAERLKGVDSTLKIQPAELGDSAVYLCASSLDPDVTFGSGTRLTVV.

This clonotype was counted only a few times. The chain uses TRBV28 and TRBJ1-1; D not resolved. The CDR3 runs to 14 residues. The V gene's germline CDR1 is MDHEN and CDR2 SYDVKM. V shed 5 bases and J shed 2 bases, with 12 bases lying between them. The CDR3 sequence is CASSPPGVNTEAFF. In nucleotides, the CDR3 is TGTGCCAGCAGTCCACCCGGGGTAAACACTGAAGCTTTCTTT. The full variable domain, rest sourced from reference TRBV28 and TRBJ1-1, is DVKVTQSSRYLVKRTGEKVFLECVQDMDHENMFWYRQDPGLGLRLIYFSYDVKMKEKGDIPEGYSVSREKKERFSLILESASTNQTSMYLCASSPPGVNTEAFFGQGTRLTVV.

The chain links TRBV7-8 to TRBJ2-7; D is perhaps TRBD2 (5 bases). The length of the CDR3 is 15 residues. V lost 6 bases to trimming and J lost 7 bases, with 22 bases between them. Germline V gene sequence: CDR1 SGHVS, CDR2 FQNEAQ. The CDR3 region is CASSFTREPSWEQYF. The CDR3 bases are TGTGCCAGCAGTTTCACACGGGAACCTAGTTGGGAGCAGTACTTC. Complete variable domain (other parts from reference TRBV7-8 and TRBJ2-7): GAGVSQSPRYKVAKRGQDVALRCDPISGHVSLFWYQQALGQGPEFLTYFQNEAQLDKSGLPSDRFFAERPEGSVSTLKIQRTQQEDSAVYLCASSFTREPSWEQYFGPGTRLTVT.

This clonotype has more than one count but fewer than ten. The J gene is TRBJ2-1, the V gene TRBV19; D is unresolved. Germline V gene data show CDR1 as LNHDA and CDR2 as SQIVND (reference sequence). The CDR3 length is 14 residues. Trimming stripped 3 bases from V and 6 bases from J, with 12 bases between. CDR3 region: CASSMTRTGNEQFF. The CDR3 DNA is TGTGCCAGTAGTATGACCCGGACGGGCAATGAGCAGTTCTTC.

The CDR3 DNA is TGTGCCAGCAGCTTACCGTCCGGGACTAGCGGCAATGAGCAGTTCTTC. Translating gives CASSLPSGTSGNEQFF. This chain joins TRBV7-9 and TRBJ2-1, with TRBD2 matching over 11 bases. J was trimmed by 6 bases and V by 2 bases; bases with no gene match: 6. Germline V gene sequence: CDR1 SEHNR, CDR2 FQNEAQ (reference sequence). CDR3 length: 16 amino acids.

The V and J genes are TRBV15 and TRBJ2-3, with 9 nucleotides matching TRBD2. Germline lookup yields CDR1 LNHNV and CDR2 YYDKDF (reference sequence). This CDR3 has 17 residues. V lost 0 bases and J lost 0; bases outside the gene matches: 4. This CDR3 is CATSREIAGASTDTQYF. The CDR3 region has the DNA TGTGCCACCAGCAGAGAGATAGCGGGAGCAAGCACAGATACGCAGTATTTT.

The chain uses TRBV29-1 and TRBJ2-3; 9 bases agree with TRBD1. This CDR3 is built from 17 residues. Germline CDR1 reads SQVTM; CDR2 reads ANQGSEA. Trimming at V came to 6 bases and at J to 2 bases, leaving 15 bases not matched to a gene. This CDR3 is CSVSTMAGTGLTDTQYF. The CDR3 DNA reads as TGCAGCGTCTCCACCATGGCCGGGACAGGGCTCACAGATACGCAGTATTTT.

This clonotype has more than one count but fewer than ten. The chain carries TRBV14 and TRBJ1-1; the match to TRBD1 covers 7 bases. Germline CDR1 SGHDN, CDR2 FVKESK. After removal of 3 bases from V and 0 bases from J, the junction contained 4 bases not matched to a gene. The CDR3 is 15 residues long. CDR3 sequence (DNA): TGTGCCAGCAGCCATTCGGGACAGCTGAACACTGAAGCTTTCTTT. Translated: CASSHSGQLNTEAFF.

The chain uses TRBV12-3 or TRBV12-4 and TRBJ1-4, with D unresolved. Trimming left V 1 base short and J 10 bases short, with 13 bases between. The CDR3 is 14 amino acids. The DNA for the CDR3 is TGTGCCAGCAGTTTAGTAGGACCTTCTGGAAAACTGTTTTTT. Translation gives CASSLVGPSGKLFF.

There are many counts of this clonotype. The chain recombines TRBV4-1 with TRBJ2-3; 8 nucleotides match TRBD2. The CDR3 consists of 16 residues. V trimming: 0 bases; J trimming: 5 bases; junction bases outside the gene matches: 7. Germline V CDR1 and CDR2: MGHRA, YSYEKL. CDR3 sequence (DNA): TGCGCCAGCAGCCAAGAAATAGCGGGATGGGTAGATACGCAGTATTTT. Translated, it gives CASSQEIAGWVDTQYF.

V and J are TRBV27 and TRBJ1-1; D call uncertain. Germline V gene lookup returns CDR1 MNHEY and CDR2 SMNVEV (reference sequence). This CDR3 spans 14 amino acids. V dropped 2 bases and J dropped 1 base, with 8 bases sitting between them. The CDR3 spells CASSLRLSNTEAFF. The CDR3 nucleotides read TGTGCCAGCAGTTTAAGGCTTTCGAACACTGAAGCTTTCTTT.

The table lists this clonotype with a few counts. This chain links TRBV5-1 with TRBJ2-4, with 7 bases lining up with TRBD2. The V and J ends lost 0 bases and 1 base, in that order; junction bases with no gene match: 4. The germline V gene has CDR1 SGHRS and CDR2 YFSETQ. The CDR3 covers 16 residues. The CDR3 sequence: CASSLAGEGAKNIQYF. The CDR3 DNA is TGCGCCAGCAGCTTGGCCGGGGAGGGGGCCAAAAACATTCAGTACTTC.

This clonotype turned up a few times. This chain joins TRBV5-1 and TRBJ2-1, with TRBD2 matching 13 bases. With 3 bases clipped from V and 5 bases from J, the junction kept 2 bases outside the gene matches. The CDR3 is 15 amino acids. Germline-derived CDR1 and CDR2 are SGHRS and YFSETQ. The CDR3: CASSWTSGGDNEQFF. CDR3 DNA: TGCGCCAGCAGCTGGACTAGCGGGGGAGACAATGAGCAGTTCTTC.

This clonotype was observed a few times. The gene calls are TRBV19 and TRBJ1-2; no reliable D call. The CDR3 is made up of 13 amino acids. Trimming took 7 bases from V and 3 from J, leaving 12 bases between them. Germline loops: CDR1 LNHDA, CDR2 SQIVND (reference sequence). CDR3 in DNA: TGTGCCAGTACATGGACCGGCGACTATGGCTACACCTTC. Translated: CASTWTGDYGYTF.

V is TRBV6-2 or TRBV6-3 and J is TRBJ2-1; D unresolved. Looked up from germline, CDR1 is MNHEY and CDR2 is SVGEGT. V lost 7 bases to trimming and J lost 6 bases, with 13 bases between them. The CDR3 runs 13 residues. The CDR3 DNA reads as TGTGCCAGCAAGGACGGGTCCCCCAATGAGCAGTTCTTC. It specifies CASKDGSPNEQFF.

This clonotype was seen ten or more times. CDR3 DNA sequence: TGTGCTGAGGGGAGTGATGGCTACACCTTC. Its protein product is CAEGSDGYTF. V and J are TRBV2 and TRBJ1-2; D is possibly TRBD1 (5 bases). The CDR3 has 10 amino acids. Germline assignment: CDR1 SNHLY and CDR2 FYNNEI.